Each of the 5 T cell receptor beta chains below was sequenced from the same sample in a study of T-cell reconstitution after alpha-beta-depleted transplantation in children. Unique molecular identifiers were used to barcode this TCRbeta library. One entry per CDR3 protein, called by TCRdb with MiXCR from the PCR reads. The table lists around 410,000 distinct CDR3 sequences, approximately 10% of them singletons, with roughly 5% in the top ten. The material sequenced was PBMCs from the stem cell graft donor, taken from the stem cell graft. The receptors come from a human donor who donated a stem cell graft to a child with acute myeloid leukemia.

This clonotype appeared many times. J is TRBJ1-1 and V is TRBV5-5; D is ambiguous. This CDR3 region has 15 residues. Germline assignment: CDR1 SGHKS and CDR2 YYEKEE (reference sequence). Trimming took 0 bases from V and 4 from J, leaving 13 bases between them. CDR3 nucleotide sequence: TGTGCCAGCAGCTTGGGTGGTTATATGAGCACTGAAGCTTTCTTT. This codes for CASSLGGYMSTEAFF.

This clonotype has just a few counts. The V and J genes are TRBV18 and TRBJ2-1; D is ambiguous. CDR1 and CDR2 (germline): KGHSH, LQKENI. CDR3 length equals 12 residues. With 1 base removed from V and 16 bases from J, the gap between germline ends came to 14 bases. This chain's CDR3 is CASSPLTQSEFF. Written as DNA, the CDR3 is TGTGCCAGCTCACCACTTACCCAGTCGGAATTCTTC.

The genes are TRBV19 and TRBJ2-7; TRBD1 agrees at 10 bases. Germline V CDR1 and CDR2: LNHDA, SQIVND (reference sequence). This CDR3 has 15 amino acids. J was trimmed by 2 bases and V by 5 bases; bases with no gene match: 6. The CDR3 protein is CASSVRDRGTYEQYF. CDR3 bases: TGTGCCAGTAGTGTCCGGGACAGGGGTACCTACGAGCAGTACTTC.

This clonotype has more than one count but fewer than ten. The rearrangement links TRBV10-3 to TRBJ1-6; perhaps TRBD1 as D (5 bases). This CDR3 is 18 amino acids long. V gave up 0 bases and J gave up 0 bases, with 12 bases separating them. Germline V lookup: CDR1 ENHRY, CDR2 SYGVKD. In DNA, the CDR3 is TGTGCCATCAGTGAGTCTGAGAGACAGAGCTCCTATAATTCACCCCTCCACTTT. Its protein is CAISESERQSSYNSPLHF.

This rearrangement joins TRBV10-3 to TRBJ2-3, with a weak D call TRBD2 (6 bases). Per the germline V gene, CDR1 is ENHRY and CDR2 is SYGVKD. The CDR3 totals 15 residues. Trimming pared 4 bases from V and 3 bases from J, leaving 14 bases between. CDR3 in amino acids: CAISAGGMGTDTQYF. The CDR3 DNA is TGTGCCATCAGTGCGGGCGGGATGGGTACAGATACGCAGTATTTT.